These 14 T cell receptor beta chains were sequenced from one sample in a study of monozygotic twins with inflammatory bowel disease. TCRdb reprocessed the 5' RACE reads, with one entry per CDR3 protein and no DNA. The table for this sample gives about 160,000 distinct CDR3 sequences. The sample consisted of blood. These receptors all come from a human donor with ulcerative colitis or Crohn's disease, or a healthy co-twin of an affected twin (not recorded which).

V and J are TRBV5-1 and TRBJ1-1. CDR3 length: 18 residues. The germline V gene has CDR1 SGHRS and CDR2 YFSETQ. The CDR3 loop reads CASSLARSWPPQNTEAFF.

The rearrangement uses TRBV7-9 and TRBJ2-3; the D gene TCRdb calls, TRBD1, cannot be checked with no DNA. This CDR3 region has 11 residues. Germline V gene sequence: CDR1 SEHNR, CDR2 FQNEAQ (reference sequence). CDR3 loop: CASRDKNTQYF.

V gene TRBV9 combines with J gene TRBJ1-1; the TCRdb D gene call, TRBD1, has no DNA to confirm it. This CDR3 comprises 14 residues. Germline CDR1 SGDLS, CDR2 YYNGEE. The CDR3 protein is CASSEDQGNPEAFF.

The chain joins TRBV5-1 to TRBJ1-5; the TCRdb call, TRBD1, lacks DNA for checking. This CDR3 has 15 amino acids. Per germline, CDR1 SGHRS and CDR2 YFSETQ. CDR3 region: CASSLDPGTNQPQHF.

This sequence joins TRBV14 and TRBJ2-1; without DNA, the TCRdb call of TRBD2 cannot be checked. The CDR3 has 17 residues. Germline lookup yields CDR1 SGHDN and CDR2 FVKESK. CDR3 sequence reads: CASSQYRVAGIYNEQFF.

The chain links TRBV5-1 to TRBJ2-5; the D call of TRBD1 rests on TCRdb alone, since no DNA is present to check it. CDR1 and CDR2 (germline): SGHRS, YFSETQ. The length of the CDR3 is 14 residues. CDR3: CASSLDRDRETQYF.

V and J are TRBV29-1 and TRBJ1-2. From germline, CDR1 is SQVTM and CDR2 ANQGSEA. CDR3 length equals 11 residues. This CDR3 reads CSVAASYGYTF.

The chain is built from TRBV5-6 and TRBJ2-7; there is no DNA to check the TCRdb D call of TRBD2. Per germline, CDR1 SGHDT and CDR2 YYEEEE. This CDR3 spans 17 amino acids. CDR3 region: CASSRSMASYPIYEQYF.

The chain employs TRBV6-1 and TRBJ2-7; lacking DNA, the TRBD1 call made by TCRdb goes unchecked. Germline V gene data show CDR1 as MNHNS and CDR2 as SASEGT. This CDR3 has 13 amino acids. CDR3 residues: CASSRAGNYEQYF.

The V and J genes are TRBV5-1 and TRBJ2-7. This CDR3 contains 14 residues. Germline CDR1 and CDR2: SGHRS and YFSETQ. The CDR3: CASSSGQNSYEQYF.

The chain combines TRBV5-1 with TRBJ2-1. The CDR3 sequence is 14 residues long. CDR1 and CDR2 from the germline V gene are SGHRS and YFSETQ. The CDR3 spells CASSLDRDLGEQFF.

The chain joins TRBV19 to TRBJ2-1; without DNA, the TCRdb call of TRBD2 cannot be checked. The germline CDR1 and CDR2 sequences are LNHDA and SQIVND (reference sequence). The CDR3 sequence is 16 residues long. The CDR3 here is CASSITLAGGGNEQFF.

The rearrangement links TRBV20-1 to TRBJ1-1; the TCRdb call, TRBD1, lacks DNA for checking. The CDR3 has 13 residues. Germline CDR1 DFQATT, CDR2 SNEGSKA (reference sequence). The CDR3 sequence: CSARGEGKPEAFF.

The CDR3 sequence is CASSLPRARSYEQYF. The chain recombines TRBV28 with TRBJ2-7; TCRdb's D call, TRBD1, is unchecked because there is no DNA. From germline, CDR1 is MDHEN and CDR2 SYDVKM. The CDR3 has 15 residues.